This TCR beta chain was captured by sequencing in a study of control samples from healthy donors and cancer patients. V lost 1 base, J lost 2 bases, and 3 bases stayed unmatched. This CDR3 spans 16 amino acids. From germline, CDR1 is SGHTA and CDR2 FQGNSA. The data were produced by immunoSEQ multiplex PCR, yet TCRdb's version contains in-frame clones alone and is incomplete. The repertoire includes 130,000 or so clones, around 87% of them detected once, and 2.9% sits in the top ten. Sequenced material: blood. The TCR sequence derives from a man aged 60-69 years in good health. The chain recombines TRBV7-2 with TRBJ2-1, with TRBD1 matching over 9 bases. The CDR3 coding sequence is TGTGCCAGCAGCTTAGATCGGACAGGGGCCTACAATGAGCAGTTCTTC. It translates to CASSLDRTGAYNEQFF.